This T cell receptor beta chain was obtained from a study of human T cells and chemical hapten exposure. Whole-study context: Sensitization used 2% DPC on roughly 2 cm by roughly 2 cm upper inner arm skin.

This clonotype was counted only a few times. The time point was: patch test 1, 2 weeks after DPC sensitization. Regarding treatment: therapeutic diphenylcyclopropenone sensitization with weekly scalp DPC. Blood draws came before every patch-test application. Patients had alopecia, were aged 18 to 70, and were not pregnant. V shed 2 bases and J shed 3 bases, with 11 bases lying between them. CDR3 size: 14 residues. For the library, individual cDNA molecules each received unique molecular identifiers. TCRdb analysed the RACE reads with MiXCR anew, one entry per CDR3 protein. The sample carries roughly 120,000 distinct CDR3 sequences, about 12% recorded once.

The chain has TRBV12-3 or TRBV12-4 and TRBJ2-7; maybe TRBD1 (6 bases). This TCR derives from a woman between 50 and 59 years old with alopecia areata. Some clones in this sample may be carry-over from other donors' samples. The source material was whole blood, sampled in connection with sensitization to the hapten diphenylcyclopropenone (DPC). The CDR3 DNA reads TGTGCCAGCAGTTTACCCCACAGGGTCTACGAGCAGTACTTC. Translation: CASSLPHRVYEQYF.